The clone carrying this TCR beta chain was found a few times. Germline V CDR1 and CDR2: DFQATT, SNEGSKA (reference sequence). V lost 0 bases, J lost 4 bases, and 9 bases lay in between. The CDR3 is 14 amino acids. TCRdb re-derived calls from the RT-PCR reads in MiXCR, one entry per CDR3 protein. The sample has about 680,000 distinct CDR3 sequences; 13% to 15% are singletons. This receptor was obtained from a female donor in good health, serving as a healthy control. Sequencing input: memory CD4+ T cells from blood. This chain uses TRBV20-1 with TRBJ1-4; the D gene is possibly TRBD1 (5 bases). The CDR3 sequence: CSAREVRDNEKLFF. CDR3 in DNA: TGCAGTGCTAGAGAGGTCAGGGATAATGAAAAACTGTTTTTT.